This T cell receptor (beta chain) was observed in a study of vaccination and CD4 T cells after COVID-19. Sample time point: late sampling 161 to 241 days after vaccination in a few convalescent patients. Treatment described: approximately nine-day PBMC culture with coronavirus spike peptide pools or control peptides (ViraFEST assay). In the ViraFEST assay, peptide-pool expansion preceded TCR sequencing of expanded clonotypes. Once obtained from cultured CD4+ T cells, the DNA was sequenced using the Oncomine TCR Beta short-read assay. MiXCR was run by TCRdb on the PCR reads, yielding one entry per CDR3 protein. The sample yields 20,000 to 25,000 distinct CDR3 sequences, more than 30% seen once. Concerning this clonotype: Its antigen is unknown.

The V gene's germline CDR1 is MNHNS and CDR2 SASEGT. The CDR3 sequence is 12 residues long. V dropped 5 bases and J dropped 3 bases, with 8 bases sitting between them. The rearrangement joins TRBV6-1 to TRBJ2-7, with D unresolved. The sample here was CD4+ T cells from blood, cultured in vitro, taken about 7 months after SARS-CoV-2 vaccination. The sequence derives from a human donor who had recovered from COVID-19. The CDR3 coding sequence is TGTGCCAGCAGTCTCCTTTACTACGAGCAGTACTTC. It translates to CASSLLYYEQYF.